This TCR beta chain derives from a study of T cell responses to AZD1222 COVID-19 vaccine (dated by TCRdb to the early 2020s). Context from the whole study: AZD1222 recipients given second doses at about 4 weeks or at about 12 weeks were pooled, since spike-specific TCR depth and breadth were not found to differ between the two schedules. A total of around 240 trial participants underwent TCR sequencing, of whom 207 received two doses of AZD1222 and 26 received two doses of the MenACWY control vaccine. Trial participants were enrolled by age into 18-55, 56-69 and 70-plus year subgroups, with roughly 160, 29 and 62 TCR-sequenced participants respectively.

The CDR3 regions of human TCRbeta chains were subjected to immunosequencing. The published analysis was carried out like this. TCRs in the repertoires were matched against a reference library of SARS-CoV-2-specific TCRs that had been generated with the MIRA antigen-specificity platform. Breadth was defined as the fraction of unique TCRs that were SARS-CoV-2-associated. Depth was defined as the fraction of total T cells that were SARS-CoV-2-associated. Using the MIRA data, each spike-specific TCR was assigned both to the spike region to which the TCR was reactive and to a CD4 or CD8 class. Log10-transformed breadth and depth values were compared by one-way ANOVA with Sidak's multiple comparisons tests. Not all clones reach the TCRdb copy of this immuneACCESS table, which keeps in-frame sequences only. Checked studies attribute under half of the gap to unresolved V genes and leave the rest unexplained. The V and J calls and clone size are taken from that table; D and trimming were inferred from the DNA. The sample profile shows 150,000 or so clones; around 90% of them were found once. The ten largest clones take up 2.6% of the sample.

From a lookup of the germline V gene (reference sequence), CDR1 and CDR2 are LGHDT and YNNKEL. The CDR3 sequence holds 13 residues, the cysteine and phenylalanine included. Only the CDR3 region is kept as DNA, spanning 39 bases read in frame from base 1. V was cut back by 5 bases and J by 0 bases, leaving a gap of 7 bases between them. General conclusions and limits of the study: Conclusions about previously exposed vaccinees were limited because only six AZD1222 recipients were SARS-CoV-2 seropositive at baseline. Vaccine-associated CD4 TCRs spanned the whole spike protein, with dominant responses in regions 160-218 and 743-854. After two AZD1222 doses, spike-specific TCR breadth and depth were significantly higher than at day 0 and than in MenACWY recipients. Participants were mostly white British and included more females than males, and it was suggested by the authors that clonal diversity may have been underestimated. In the small 56-69-year group, the increase in depth fell short of significance, most likely because of low power. Epitopes outside the regions mutated in the B.1.351 and B.1.1.7 variants were reportedly recognized by nearly half of the unique spike-specific TCRs. No day 14 peak-response samples were available, so repertoires were characterized only after the peak T cell response.

On this clone: It lacks a known antigen. No base qualities exist here, and no much larger clone lies one base off it.

In the paper's terms, the time point label means: baseline before first vaccination. Vaccinee samples came from UK trials COV001 and COV002, including a single-blind randomized controlled phase 2/3 trial of AZD1222 (ChAdOx1 nCoV-19) in healthy adults. For TCRbeta chain sequencing, PBMC samples were collected from trial participants at day 0 and at day 28 after the second dose. The chain is made from TRBV3-1 (or the pseudogene TRBV3-2) and TRBJ1-1, with no confidently assigned D gene. The TCR comes from an adult in good health. The starting material was peripheral blood, obtained on day 0 of AZD1222 vaccination. CDR3 reads: CASSRTVNTEAFF. The DNA sequence follows: TGTGCCAGCAGCAGGACGGTGAACACTGAAGCTTTCTTT.